The 23 T cell receptor beta chains listed next were all sequenced from one sample in a study of technical replicates of blood from several donors. The method was immunoSEQ multiplex PCR; TCRdb's version includes in-frame clones alone and lacks a portion of them. This table holds more than 90,000 clones, approximately 94% found once. The sample comprised T cells isolated from PBMCs. All receptors come from a human donor in good health.

This rearrangement joins TRBV10-1 to TRBJ2-1; D may be TRBD1 (7 bases). The V end was cut by 5 bases, the J end by 4 bases, with 15 bases between. The CDR3 is 15 amino acids. Germline V gives CDR1 WNHNN, CDR2 SYGVQD (reference sequence). The CDR3 here is CASSRTGGVYNEQFF. The CDR3, as DNA: TGCGCCAGCAGTCGGACAGGAGGGGTGTACAATGAGCAGTTCTTC.

The V gene is TRBV5-1, the J gene TRBJ2-1; TRBD1 agrees at 7 bases. J was trimmed by 10 bases and V by 4 bases; bases with no gene match: 14. The CDR3 runs to 15 residues. Germline CDR1 and CDR2: SGHRS and YFSETQ. CDR3 in DNA: TGCGCCAGCAGCCAAGGACAGGTGCAGATTGTAGAGCAGTTCTTC. It encodes CASSQGQVQIVEQFF.

The rearrangement joins TRBV5-4 to TRBJ2-1, with a possible D match to TRBD1 (6 bases). V lost 4 bases and J 9 bases, leaving 14 bases between the germline ends. Per the germline V gene, CDR1 is SGHNT and CDR2 is YYREEE (reference sequence). CDR3 length: 13 amino acids. CDR3 region: CASSEGQYLEQFF. In DNA, the CDR3 is TGTGCCAGCAGCGAAGGACAGTACCTTGAGCAGTTCTTC.

The genes are TRBV7-9 and TRBJ2-3, with a possible D match to TRBD2 (5 bases). The V gene's germline CDR1 is SEHNR and CDR2 FQNEAQ (reference sequence). Deletions cut 7 bases from V and 4 bases from J, with 18 bases between. The CDR3 consists of 15 residues. The CDR3 spells CASNLAGKSPDTQYF. Here the CDR3 DNA reads TGTGCCAGCAATCTCGCGGGTAAAAGCCCAGATACGCAGTATTTT.

The CDR3 here is CASSTGTGIVGRQSDTQYF. CDR3 DNA sequence: TGCGCCAGCAGCACCGGGACAGGGATCGTTGGCCGGCAGTCGGATACGCAGTATTTT. J is TRBJ2-3 and V is TRBV5-1, with TRBD1 matching 9 bases. V gave up 4 bases and J gave up 6 bases; unmatched junction bases: 21. CDR3 length: 19 amino acids. Germline V gene lookup returns CDR1 SGHRS and CDR2 YFSETQ.

The chain carries TRBV9 and TRBJ2-7; the D gene is possibly TRBD2 (5 bases). V lost 0 bases and J lost 4, with 8 bases in between. Per the germline V gene, CDR1 is SGDLS and CDR2 is YYNGEE. This CDR3 spans 13 amino acids. The CDR3 DNA reads as TGTGCCAGCAGCGTAGCGGGAACTTACGAGCAGTACTTC. Its protein product is CASSVAGTYEQYF.

This clone has a single count. The chain has TRBV5-4 and TRBJ2-7; 7 positions agree with TRBD1. V lost 0 bases and J lost 0; bases outside the gene matches: 6. The germline gives CDR1 SGHNT, CDR2 YYREEE (reference sequence). The CDR3 consists of 16 residues. CDR3 region: CASSLDDRAGSYEQYF. The CDR3 nucleotides read TGTGCCAGCAGCTTGGATGACAGGGCCGGCTCCTACGAGCAGTACTTC.

J is TRBJ2-7 and V is TRBV27; a possible D gene is TRBD1 (7 bases). The V end lost 5 bases, the J end lost 3 bases, and 11 bases lay between the germline ends. The CDR3 has 13 amino acids. Germline assignment: CDR1 MNHEY and CDR2 SMNVEV (reference sequence). The DNA for the CDR3 is TGTGCCAGCAGTCCGCAGGGGGGCTACGAGCAGTACTTC. Protein product: CASSPQGGYEQYF.

The J gene is TRBJ2-1, the V gene TRBV9, with 9 bases that match TRBD2. The CDR3 sequence is 14 residues long. Germline assignment: CDR1 SGDLS and CDR2 YYNGEE. J lost 6 bases, V lost 3 bases, and 4 bases had no gene match. CDR3: CASSARTSANEQFF. The CDR3 bases are TGTGCCAGCAGCGCAAGGACTAGCGCCAATGAGCAGTTCTTC.

The genes are TRBV5-1 and TRBJ2-5, with D possibly being TRBD2 (7 bases). Trimming pared 0 bases from V and 4 bases from J, leaving 13 bases between. Per the germline V gene, CDR1 is SGHRS and CDR2 is YFSETQ. The length of the CDR3 is 15 residues. The CDR3 region has the DNA TGCGCCAGCAGCTTGGCAGAGGGGGGGGTAGAGACCCAGTACTTC. As protein: CASSLAEGGVETQYF. Full variable domain (remainder filled in from reference TRBV5-1 and TRBJ2-5): KAGVTQTPRYLIKTRGQQVTLSCSPISGHRSVSWYQQTPGQGLQFLFEYFSETQRNKGNFPGRFSGRQFSNSRSEMNVSTLELGDSALYLCASSLAEGGVETQYFGPGTRLLVL.

This chain joins TRBV29-1 and TRBJ1-3; possible D gene TRBD1, 5 bases. This CDR3 comprises 15 residues. The V end lost 6 bases, the J end lost 3 bases, and 18 bases lay between the germline ends. In germline, CDR1 is SQVTM, CDR2 ANQGSEA. The CDR3 loop is CSVVSRDSRGNTIYF. Written as DNA, the CDR3 is TGCAGCGTGGTCTCTCGGGACTCTCGTGGAAACACCATATATTTT.

This chain uses TRBV28 with TRBJ2-1; maybe TRBD2 (6 bases). There are 14 residues in the CDR3. Trimming pared 5 bases from V and 9 bases from J, leaving 17 bases between. Germline V gene sequence: CDR1 MDHEN, CDR2 SYDVKM. The CDR3 DNA follows: TGTGCCAGCAGTCTCCACCGACTAGAGTCTGAGCAGTTCTTC. It yields the protein CASSLHRLESEQFF.

The chain employs TRBV27 and TRBJ2-6; weak D call: TRBD2 (6 bases). Germline CDR1 MNHEY, CDR2 SMNVEV (reference sequence). Between the trimmed V and J ends, which lost 2 bases and 0 bases, there was a span of 17 bases. The CDR3 consists of 19 residues. DNA for the CDR3: TGTGCCAGCAGTTTACTCCCTCGGGACTTGTACTCTGGGGCCAACGTCCTGACTTTC. It encodes CASSLLPRDLYSGANVLTF.

The rearrangement joins TRBV19 to TRBJ2-1; D perhaps matches TRBD1 (6 bases). Trimming took off 5 bases at V and 4 bases at J, with 18 bases between the two ends. The CDR3 loop spans 16 amino acids. Germline-derived CDR1 and CDR2 are LNHDA and SQIVND (reference sequence). The CDR3 reads CASSYWQGSMYNEQFF. CDR3 sequence (DNA): TGTGCCAGTAGTTACTGGCAGGGGAGTATGTACAATGAGCAGTTCTTC.

The chain links TRBV5-8 to TRBJ2-5; 8 bases match TRBD1. Trimming cost V 0 bases and J 3 bases; bases outside gene matches: 4. The CDR3 is made up of 15 amino acids. Germline CDR1 reads SGHTS; CDR2 reads YDEGEE. The CDR3 loop reads CASSLGGQVEETQYF. Here the CDR3 DNA reads TGTGCCAGCAGCTTGGGGGGACAGGTTGAAGAGACCCAGTACTTC.

This chain connects TRBV2 to TRBJ2-5, with D maybe TRBD1 (5 bases). Germline V gene lookup returns CDR1 SNHLY and CDR2 FYNNEI. The V gene lost 4 bases and the J gene lost 1 base, with 22 bases spanning the gap. This CDR3 region has 18 residues. The CDR3 DNA follows: TGTGCCAGCAGTGTGTCATTGGGGCGGATCGTGGGCCAAGAGACCCAGTACTTC. As protein: CASSVSLGRIVGQETQYF. Filled out from reference TRBV2 and TRBJ2-5, the complete variable domain reads EPEVTQTPSHQVTQMGQEVILRCVPISNHLYFYWYRQILGQKVEFLVSFYNNEISEKSEIFDDQFSVERPDGSNFTLKIRSTKLEDSAMYFCASSVSLGRIVGQETQYFGPGTRLLVL.

This chain connects TRBV7-2 to TRBJ1-2; weak D call: TRBD1 (5 bases). Per the germline V gene, CDR1 is SGHTA and CDR2 is FQGNSA. V was trimmed by 3 bases and J by 8 bases, leaving 13 bases between them. This CDR3 contains 13 residues. The CDR3 here is CASSFLTVYGYTF. CDR3 coding DNA: TGTGCCAGCAGCTTCCTGACAGTCTACGGCTACACCTTC.

The genes are TRBV7-3 and TRBJ2-1; TRBD2 matches 10 bases. In germline, CDR1 is SGHTA, CDR2 FQGTGA. CDR3 length: 18 amino acids. The V gene end was trimmed by 5 bases and the J gene end by 5 bases; junction bases not matched to a gene: 15. In nucleotides, the CDR3 is TGTGCCAGCAGCATGACGGCGAGCGGGGGGGCAAGGGACAATGAGCAGTTCTTC. Translated: CASSMTASGGARDNEQFF.

This rearrangement joins TRBV9 to TRBJ1-1; TRBD1 matches 8 bases. Germline V gives CDR1 SGDLS, CDR2 YYNGEE. Trimming at V came to 3 bases and at J to 0 bases, leaving 7 bases not matched to a gene. The CDR3 runs to 16 residues. The CDR3, as DNA: TGTGCCAGCAGCGCCTCAGGGGGCTCTATGAACACTGAAGCTTTCTTT. It encodes CASSASGGSMNTEAFF.

The rearrangement uses TRBV18 and TRBJ2-7, with D maybe TRBD1 (6 bases). V shed 4 bases and J shed 6 bases, with 13 bases lying between them. Germline V gene lookup returns CDR1 KGHSH and CDR2 LQKENI. The CDR3 spans 13 residues. The CDR3 DNA reads TGTGCCAGCTCACAGGGGGAAGACAGCGAGCAGTACTTC. Protein: CASSQGEDSEQYF. Filled out from reference TRBV18 and TRBJ2-7, the complete variable domain reads NAGVMQNPRHLVRRRGQEARLRCSPMKGHSHVYWYRQLPEEGLKFMVYLQKENIIDESGMPKERFSAEFPKEGPSILRIQQVVRGDSAAYFCASSQGEDSEQYFGPGTRLTVT.

The CDR3 coding sequence is TGTGCCAGCAGTTTAGGGGGGAATGAGCAGTTCTTC. Translated: CASSLGGNEQFF. The chain employs TRBV27 and TRBJ2-1, with a tentative D call TRBD2 (6 bases). The CDR3 extends over 12 amino acids. Trimming took 2 bases from V and 7 from J, leaving 6 bases between them. The V gene's germline CDR1 is MNHEY and CDR2 SMNVEV (reference sequence).

This chain links TRBV15 with TRBJ2-2; D gene ambiguous. The germline V and J ends were trimmed by 0 bases and 1 base, with 12 bases remaining between them. This CDR3 region has 17 residues. Germline lookup yields CDR1 LNHNV and CDR2 YYDKDF (reference sequence). The CDR3 sequence is CATSRDSLRRNTGELFF. CDR3 DNA: TGTGCCACCAGCAGAGATAGTTTAAGGAGGAACACCGGGGAGCTGTTTTTT.

This sequence joins TRBV19 and TRBJ2-5, with TRBD1 identical over 8 bases. Trimming removed 3 bases from V and 2 bases from J; junction bases left unmatched: 2. CDR3 size: 14 residues. Germline CDR1 LNHDA, CDR2 SQIVND (reference sequence). CDR3 protein: CASSIRGRQETQYF. In DNA, the CDR3 is TGTGCCAGTAGTATCAGGGGGCGTCAAGAGACCCAGTACTTC.